This T cell receptor beta chain was recovered during a study of graft-versus-host responses after intestinal transplantation. Background on the study: Transplantation in recipients was multivisceral, liver-intestinal, or isolated intestinal. Induction with anti-thymocyte globulin, then tacrolimus and steroids for roughly 3 years, was given to all recipients. Whole-study results and caveats: There was an association between peak levels of circulating GvH clones and early post-transplant HvG declines. Patients with graft-donor T cell macrochimerism had high graft-versus-host to host-versus-graft clonal ratios in allografts.

With respect to this clone: As yet, its antigen is unknown.

Repertoires were generated with immunoSEQ multiplex PCR, while TCRdb's copy carries only in-frame clones and drops some. The table records tens of thousands of clones, about 94% of them present only once. The TCR originated in a human donor who was the organ donor for an intestinal transplant. The starting material was unstimulated CD4+ T cells sorted from spleen or lymph node cells, obtained before transplant.

The CDR3: CASSRGGGNQPQHF. The CDR3 nucleotides read TGTGCCAGCAGTAGGGGTGGGGGCAATCAGCCCCAGCATTTT. This chain uses TRBV6-6 with TRBJ1-5, with D possibly matching TRBD1 (5 bases). The CDR3 consists of 14 residues. Germline V gene sequence: CDR1 MNHNY, CDR2 SVGAGI (reference sequence). Trimming pared 5 bases from V and 2 bases from J, leaving 10 bases between.